These T cell receptor beta chains were read from a single sample in a study of blood T cell repertoires in COVID-19. Only in-frame clones appear in the TCRdb table, and some are missing; sequencing was by immunoSEQ multiplex PCR. This sample has over 60,000 clones; roughly 87% occur once, and the top ten carry roughly 9.6%. Sequenced: peripheral blood. The origin of the receptors is a man at least 80 years old with acute or convalescent COVID-19. The CDR3 runs from the conserved cysteine through the conserved F or W.

j_call	v_call	cdr3_aa
TRBJ2-3	TRBV27	CASSTITSGFATDTQYF
TRBJ1-5	TRBV2	CASRQGSVNQPQHF
TRBJ2-7	TRBV5-1	CASSLFEGYEQYF
TRBJ2-4	TRBV28	CASSVSTGSSAKNIQYF
TRBJ1-4	TRBV7-9	CASSLDRNNEKLFF
TRBJ1-1	TRBV7-8	CASSLAPTGTNTEAFF
TRBJ1-6	TRBV27	CASSLIQAYNSPLHF
TRBJ1-3	TRBV7-2	CASSLDSRNTIYF
TRBJ1-1	TRBV7-9	CASSQDDTEAFF
TRBJ2-5	TRBV7-9	CASSSENQETQYF
TRBJ2-1	TRBV20-1	CSARWGSEQFF
TRBJ1-1	TRBV11-1	CASSFGANTEAFF
TRBJ1-1	TRBV14	CASSYNRFQGQGGTEAFF
TRBJ1-3	TRBV19	CASSTRLDRGLSGNTIYF
TRBJ2-3	TRBV29-1	CSVGTSGTADTQYF
TRBJ1-2	TRBV19	CASSIARGDGYTF
TRBJ2-3	TRBV5-4	CASSLTSGSRSDTQYF
TRBJ2-1	TRBV12-5	CASGLSGLQQFF
TRBJ1-1	TRBV19	CASPEAGRGYTEAFF
TRBJ2-7	TRBV25-1	CASSAPTGGRRDYEQYF
TRBJ1-2	TRBV6-5	CASSYSGGAGYTF
TRBJ1-1	TRBV2	CASTNDRMRGGTEAFF
TRBJ2-7	TRBV5-1	CASSPAAGQGYEQYF
TRBJ1-4	TRBV20-1	CSALEGEKLFF
TRBJ1-5	TRBV27	CASSPVGGTGVYSNQPQHF
TRBJ1-3	TRBV15	CATSRDTSSGNTIYF
TRBJ2-3	TRBV3-1/TRBV3-2	CASSHGLATDTQYF
TRBJ2-7	TRBV12-3/TRBV12-4	CASGVAGAYEQYF
TRBJ2-5	TRBV20-1	CSAGAGGVVTQYF
TRBJ2-6	TRBV4-1	CASSQDLTDRANVLTF